This T cell receptor (beta chain) was sequenced for a study of cytomegalovirus exposure and HLA in healthy donors. Findings of the study overall: Analysis performed later found over 15,000 TCR beta sequences associated with HLA alleles at 0.05 false discovery rate.

The PCR was carried out with 60 Vbeta primers and 13 Jbeta primers. Measured with immunoSEQ multiplex PCR; TCRdb has only the in-frame clones, and not every one. The repertoire holds around 100,000 clones, with roughly 85% as singletons. Remarks on this clone: The antigen remains undetermined.

Germline assignment: CDR1 SNHLY and CDR2 FYNNEI. Trimming removed 9 bases at V and 4 bases at J, with 15 bases between. The CDR3 loop spans 13 amino acids. The chain uses TRBV2 and TRBJ1-2; D might be TRBD1 (5 bases). This sequence was found in a woman aged 40 to 50 in good health and CMV-seronegative. Input material: PBMCs. DNA for the CDR3: TGTGCCAGTGGGAAGGGGTCGCTCTATGGCTACACCTTC. This sequence encodes CASGKGSLYGYTF. Full variable domain (rest looked up from reference TRBV2 and TRBJ1-2): EPEVTQTPSHQVTQMGQEVILRCVPISNHLYFYWYRQILGQKVEFLVSFYNNEISEKSEIFDDQFSVERPDGSNFTLKIRSTKLEDSAMYFCASGKGSLYGYTFGSGTRLTVV.